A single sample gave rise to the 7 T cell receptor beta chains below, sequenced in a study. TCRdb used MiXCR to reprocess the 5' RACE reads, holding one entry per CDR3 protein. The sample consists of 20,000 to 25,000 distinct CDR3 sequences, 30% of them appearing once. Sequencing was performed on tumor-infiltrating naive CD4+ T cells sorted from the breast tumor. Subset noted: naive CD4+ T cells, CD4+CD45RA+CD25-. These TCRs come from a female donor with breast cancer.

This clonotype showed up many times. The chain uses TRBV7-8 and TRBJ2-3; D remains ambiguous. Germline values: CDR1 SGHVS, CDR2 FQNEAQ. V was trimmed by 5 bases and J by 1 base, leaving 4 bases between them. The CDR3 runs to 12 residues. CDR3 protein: CASSQGTDTQYF. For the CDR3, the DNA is TGTGCCAGCAGCCAGGGCACAGATACGCAGTATTTT.

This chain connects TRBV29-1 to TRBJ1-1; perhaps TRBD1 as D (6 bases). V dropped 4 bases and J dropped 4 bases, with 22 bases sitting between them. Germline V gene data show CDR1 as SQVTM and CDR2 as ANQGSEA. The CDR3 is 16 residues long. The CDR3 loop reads CSVGRQVLNRGTEAFF. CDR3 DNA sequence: TGCAGCGTTGGCCGACAGGTGTTGAATCGGGGCACTGAAGCTTTCTTT.

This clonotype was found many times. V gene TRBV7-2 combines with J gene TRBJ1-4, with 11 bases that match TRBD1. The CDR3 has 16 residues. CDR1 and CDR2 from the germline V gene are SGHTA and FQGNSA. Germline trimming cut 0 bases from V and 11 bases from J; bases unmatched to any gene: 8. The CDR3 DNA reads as TGTGCCAGCAGCTTAGCGGGGACAGGGGGGGAAAAGAAACTGTTTTTT. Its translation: CASSLAGTGGEKKLFF.

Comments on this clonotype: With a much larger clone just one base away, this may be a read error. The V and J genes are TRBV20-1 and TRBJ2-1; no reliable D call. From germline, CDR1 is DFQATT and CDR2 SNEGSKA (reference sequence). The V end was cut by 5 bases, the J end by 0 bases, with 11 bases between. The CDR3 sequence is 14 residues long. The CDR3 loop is CSALDGYSYNEQFF. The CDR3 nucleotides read TGCAGTGCTTTAGACGGCTACTCCTACAATGAGCAGTTCTTC.

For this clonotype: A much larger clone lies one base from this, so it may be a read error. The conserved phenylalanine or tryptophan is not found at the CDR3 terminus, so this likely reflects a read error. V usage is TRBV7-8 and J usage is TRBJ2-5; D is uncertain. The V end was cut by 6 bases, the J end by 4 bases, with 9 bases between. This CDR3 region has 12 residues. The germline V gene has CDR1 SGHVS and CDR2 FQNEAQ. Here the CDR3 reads CASSFNRETQYL. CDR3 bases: TGTGCCAGCAGTTTTAATCGAGAGACCCAGTACCTC.

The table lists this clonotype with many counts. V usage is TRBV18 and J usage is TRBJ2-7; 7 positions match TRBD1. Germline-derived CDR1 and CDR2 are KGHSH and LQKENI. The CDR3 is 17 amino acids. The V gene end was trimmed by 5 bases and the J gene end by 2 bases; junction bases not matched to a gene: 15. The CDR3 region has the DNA TGTGCCAGCTCAACCTACAACCGACAGGGTAGTGCCTACGAGCAGTACTTC. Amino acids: CASSTYNRQGSAYEQYF.

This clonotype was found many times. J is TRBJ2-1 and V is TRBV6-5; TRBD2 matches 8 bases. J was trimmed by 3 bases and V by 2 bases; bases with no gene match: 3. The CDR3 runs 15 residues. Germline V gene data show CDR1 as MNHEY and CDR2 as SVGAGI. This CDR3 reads CASSYAGGGYNEQFF. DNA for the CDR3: TGTGCCAGCAGTTACGCGGGAGGAGGCTACAATGAGCAGTTCTTC.